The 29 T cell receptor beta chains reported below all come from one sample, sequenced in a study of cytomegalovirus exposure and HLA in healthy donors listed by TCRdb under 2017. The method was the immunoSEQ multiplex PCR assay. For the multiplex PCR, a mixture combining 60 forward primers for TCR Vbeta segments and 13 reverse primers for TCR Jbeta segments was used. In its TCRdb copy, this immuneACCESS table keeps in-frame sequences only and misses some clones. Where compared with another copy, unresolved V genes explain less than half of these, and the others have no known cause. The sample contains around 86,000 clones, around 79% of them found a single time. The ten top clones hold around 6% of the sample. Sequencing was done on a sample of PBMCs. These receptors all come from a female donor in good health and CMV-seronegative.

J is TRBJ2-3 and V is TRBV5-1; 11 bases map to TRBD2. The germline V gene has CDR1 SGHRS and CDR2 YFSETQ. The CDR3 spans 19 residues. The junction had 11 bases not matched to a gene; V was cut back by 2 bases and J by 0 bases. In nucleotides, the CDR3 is TGCGCCAGCAGCTTTCTAGCGGGGGGACTCTTCAGGAGCACAGATACGCAGTATTTT. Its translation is CASSFLAGGLFRSTDTQYF.

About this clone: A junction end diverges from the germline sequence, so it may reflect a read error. The CDR3 coding sequence is TGTGCTAGCAGCTTACGTGGCGGGAGGTCCCCAGAGACCCAGTACTTC. Its protein is CASSLRGGRSPETQYF. The V call is TRBV7-7, the J call TRBJ2-5, with 8 nucleotides matching TRBD2. The CDR3 length is 16 residues. The V gene's germline CDR1 is SSHAT and CDR2 FNYEAQ (reference sequence). Drawing the rest from reference TRBV7-7 and TRBJ2-5, the complete variable domain is GAGVSQSPRYKVTKRGQDVTLRCDPISSHATLYWYQQALGQGPEFLTYFNYEAQPDKSGLPSDRFSAERPEGSISTLTIQRTEQRDSAMYRCASSLRGGRSPETQYFGPGTRLLVL.

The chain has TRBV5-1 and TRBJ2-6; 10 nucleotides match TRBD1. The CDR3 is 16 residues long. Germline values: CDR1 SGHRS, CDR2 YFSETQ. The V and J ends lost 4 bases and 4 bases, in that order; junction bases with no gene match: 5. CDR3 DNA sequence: TGCGCCAGCAGCCCGGGACAGGGGTCCGGGGCCAACGTCCTGACTTTC. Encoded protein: CASSPGQGSGANVLTF.

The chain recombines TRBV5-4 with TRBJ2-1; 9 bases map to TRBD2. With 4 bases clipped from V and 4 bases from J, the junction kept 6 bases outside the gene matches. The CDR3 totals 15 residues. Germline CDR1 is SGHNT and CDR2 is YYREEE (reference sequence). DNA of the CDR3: TGTGCCAGCAGCCGGACTAGCGTCCTTTACAATGAGCAGTTCTTC. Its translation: CASSRTSVLYNEQFF.

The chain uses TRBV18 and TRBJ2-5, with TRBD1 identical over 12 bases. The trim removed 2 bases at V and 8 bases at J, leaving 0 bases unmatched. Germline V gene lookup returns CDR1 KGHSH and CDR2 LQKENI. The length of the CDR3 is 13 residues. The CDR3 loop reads CASSPGTGGTQYF. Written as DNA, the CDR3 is TGTGCCAGCTCACCAGGGACAGGGGGCACCCAGTACTTC.

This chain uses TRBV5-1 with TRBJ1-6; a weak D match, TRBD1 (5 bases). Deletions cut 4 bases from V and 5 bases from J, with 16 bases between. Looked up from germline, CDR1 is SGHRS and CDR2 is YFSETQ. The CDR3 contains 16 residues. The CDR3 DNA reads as TGCGCCAGCAGCACCCAGGGTTCTGTAAATAATTCACCCCTCCACTTT. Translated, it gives CASSTQGSVNNSPLHF.

CDR3 protein: CSGRSGGELFF. CDR3 coding DNA: TGCAGCGGGAGATCTGGCGGGGAGCTGTTTTTT. The J gene is TRBJ2-2, the V gene TRBV20-1; TRBD2 is a possible D gene (6 bases). The CDR3 extends over 11 amino acids. Germline CDR1 is DFQATT and CDR2 is SNEGSKA (reference sequence).

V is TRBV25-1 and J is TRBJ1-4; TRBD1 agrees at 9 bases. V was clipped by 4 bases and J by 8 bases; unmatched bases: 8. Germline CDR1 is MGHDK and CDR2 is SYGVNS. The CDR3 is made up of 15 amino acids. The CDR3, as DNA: TGTGCCAGCAGTGCATCGACAGGGGGACACGAAAAACTGTTTTTT. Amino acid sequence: CASSASTGGHEKLFF.

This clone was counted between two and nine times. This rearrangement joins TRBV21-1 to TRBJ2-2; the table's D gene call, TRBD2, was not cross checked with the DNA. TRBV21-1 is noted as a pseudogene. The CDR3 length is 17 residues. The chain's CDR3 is CASSNRLAGGLGGELFF. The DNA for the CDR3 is TGTGCCAGCAGCAATCGACTAGCGGGGGGGCTCGGCGGGGAGCTGTTTTTT.

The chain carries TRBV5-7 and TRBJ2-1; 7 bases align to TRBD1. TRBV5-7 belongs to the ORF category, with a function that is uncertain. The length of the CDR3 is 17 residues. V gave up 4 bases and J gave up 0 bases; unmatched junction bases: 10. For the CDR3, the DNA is TGTGCCAGCAGCCCGGCAGGCGACAGGGTCTCCTACAATGAGCAGTTCTTC. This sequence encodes CASSPAGDRVSYNEQFF.

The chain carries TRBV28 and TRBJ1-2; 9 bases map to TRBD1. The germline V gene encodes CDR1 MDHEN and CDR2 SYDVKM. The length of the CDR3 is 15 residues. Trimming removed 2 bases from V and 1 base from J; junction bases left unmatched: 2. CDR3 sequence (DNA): TGTGCCAGCAGTTTAGAGACAGGGGGTAACTATGGCTACACCTTC. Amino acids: CASSLETGGNYGYTF.

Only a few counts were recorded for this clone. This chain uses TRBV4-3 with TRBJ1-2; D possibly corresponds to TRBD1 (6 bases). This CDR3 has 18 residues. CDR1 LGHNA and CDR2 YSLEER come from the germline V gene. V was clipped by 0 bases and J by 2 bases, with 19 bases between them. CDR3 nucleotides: TGCGCCAGCAGCCAAGATCGATATGGGGCAGGGGAGAACTATGGCTACACCTTC. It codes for CASSQDRYGAGENYGYTF.

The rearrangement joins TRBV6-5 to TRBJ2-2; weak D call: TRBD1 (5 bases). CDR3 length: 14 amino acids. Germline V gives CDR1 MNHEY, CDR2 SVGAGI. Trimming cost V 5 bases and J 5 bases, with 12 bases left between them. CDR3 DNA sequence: TGTGCCAGCAGTGAAATAGGGGTGACCGGGGAGCTGTTTTTT. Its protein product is CASSEIGVTGELFF.

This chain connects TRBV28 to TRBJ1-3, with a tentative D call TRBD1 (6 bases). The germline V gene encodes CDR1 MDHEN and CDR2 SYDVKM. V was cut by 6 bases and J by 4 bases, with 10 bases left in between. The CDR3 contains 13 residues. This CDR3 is CASSPGTGNTIYF. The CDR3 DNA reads TGTGCCAGCAGCCCGGGGACAGGAAACACCATATATTTT.

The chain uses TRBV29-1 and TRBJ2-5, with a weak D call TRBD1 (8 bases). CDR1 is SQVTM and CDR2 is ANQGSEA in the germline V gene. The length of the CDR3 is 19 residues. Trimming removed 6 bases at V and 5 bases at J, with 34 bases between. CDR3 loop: CSVRTGPVGGAWSKETQYF. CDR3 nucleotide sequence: TGCAGCGTCAGGACAGGGCCAGTTGGGGGGGCCTGGAGTAAGGAGACCCAGTACTTC.

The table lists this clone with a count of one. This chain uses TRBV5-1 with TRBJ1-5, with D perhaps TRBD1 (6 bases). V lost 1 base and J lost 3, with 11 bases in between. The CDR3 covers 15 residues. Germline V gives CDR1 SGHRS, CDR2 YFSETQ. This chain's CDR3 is CASSLTGQINQPQHF. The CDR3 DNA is TGCGCCAGCAGCTTGACCGGACAGATCAATCAGCCCCAGCATTTT.

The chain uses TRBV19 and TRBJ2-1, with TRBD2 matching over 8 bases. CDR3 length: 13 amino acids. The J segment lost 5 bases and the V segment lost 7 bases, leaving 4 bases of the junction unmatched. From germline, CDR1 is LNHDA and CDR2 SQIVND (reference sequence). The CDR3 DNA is TGTGCCAGTAACCCGGGACTAGACAATGAGCAGTTCTTC. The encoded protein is CASNPGLDNEQFF.

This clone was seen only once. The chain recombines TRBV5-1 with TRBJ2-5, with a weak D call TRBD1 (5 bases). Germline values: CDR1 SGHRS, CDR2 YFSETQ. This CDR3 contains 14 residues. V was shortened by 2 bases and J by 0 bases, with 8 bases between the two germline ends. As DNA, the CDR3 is TGCGCCAGCAGCTTAAGACAGAACCAAGAGACCCAGTACTTC. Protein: CASSLRQNQETQYF.

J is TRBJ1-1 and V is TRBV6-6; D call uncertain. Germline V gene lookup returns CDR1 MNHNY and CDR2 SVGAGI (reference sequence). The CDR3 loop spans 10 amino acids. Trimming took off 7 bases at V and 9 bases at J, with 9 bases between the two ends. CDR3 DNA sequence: TGTGCCAGCATTGAGAATCAAGCTTTCTTT. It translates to CASIENQAFF.

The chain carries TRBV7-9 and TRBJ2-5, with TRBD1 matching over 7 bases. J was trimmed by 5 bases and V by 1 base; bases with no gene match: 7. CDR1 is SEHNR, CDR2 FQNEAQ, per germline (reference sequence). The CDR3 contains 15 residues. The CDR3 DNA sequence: TGTGCCAGCAGCTTAGGAAGGGGGCTTCGGGAGACCCAGTACTTC. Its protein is CASSLGRGLRETQYF.

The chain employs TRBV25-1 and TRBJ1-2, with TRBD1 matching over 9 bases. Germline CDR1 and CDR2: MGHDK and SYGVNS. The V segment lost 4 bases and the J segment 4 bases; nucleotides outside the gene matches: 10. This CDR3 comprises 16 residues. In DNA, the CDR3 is TGTGCCAGCAGTGCCCGGACAGGGGAAGATAGCTATGGCTACACCTTC. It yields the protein CASSARTGEDSYGYTF.

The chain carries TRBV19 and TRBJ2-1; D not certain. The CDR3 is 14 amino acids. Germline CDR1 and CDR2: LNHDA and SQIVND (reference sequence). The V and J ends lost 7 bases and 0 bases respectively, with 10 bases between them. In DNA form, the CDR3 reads TGTGCCAGTATGTCCTGGAGCTCCTACAATGAGCAGTTCTTC. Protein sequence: CASMSWSSYNEQFF. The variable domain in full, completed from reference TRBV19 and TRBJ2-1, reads DGGITQSPKYLFRKEGQNVTLSCEQNLNHDAMYWYRQDPGQGLRLIYYSQIVNDFQKGDIAEGYSVSREKKESFPLTVTSAQKNPTAFYLCASMSWSSYNEQFFGPGTRLTVL.

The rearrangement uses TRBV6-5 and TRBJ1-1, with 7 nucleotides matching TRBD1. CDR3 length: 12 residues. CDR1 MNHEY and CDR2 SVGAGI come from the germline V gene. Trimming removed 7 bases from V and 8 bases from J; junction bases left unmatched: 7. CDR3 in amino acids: CASTLPGQEAFF. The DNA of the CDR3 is TGTGCCAGCACCTTACCGGGACAGGAAGCTTTCTTT.

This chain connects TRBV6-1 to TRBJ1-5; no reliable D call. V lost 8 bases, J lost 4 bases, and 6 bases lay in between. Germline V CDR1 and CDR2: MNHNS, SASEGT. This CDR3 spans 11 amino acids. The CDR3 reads CASGRNQPQHF. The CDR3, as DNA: TGTGCCAGCGGTCGGAATCAGCCCCAGCATTTT.

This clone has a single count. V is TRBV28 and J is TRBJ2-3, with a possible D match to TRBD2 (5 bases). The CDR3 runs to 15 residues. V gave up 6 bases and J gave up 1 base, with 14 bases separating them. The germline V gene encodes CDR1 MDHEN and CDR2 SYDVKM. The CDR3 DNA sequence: TGTGCCAGCAGCCATCGGGGAATTGGCACAGATACGCAGTATTTT. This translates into CASSHRGIGTDTQYF.

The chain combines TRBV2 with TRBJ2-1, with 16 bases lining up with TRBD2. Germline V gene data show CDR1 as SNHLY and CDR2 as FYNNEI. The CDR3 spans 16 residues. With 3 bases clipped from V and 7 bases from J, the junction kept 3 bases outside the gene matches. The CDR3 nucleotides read TGTGCCAGCAGTGAGGGGACTAGCGGGAGGGGAAATGAGCAGTTCTTC. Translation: CASSEGTSGRGNEQFF. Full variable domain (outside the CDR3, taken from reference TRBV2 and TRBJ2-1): EPEVTQTPSHQVTQMGQEVILRCVPISNHLYFYWYRQILGQKVEFLVSFYNNEISEKSEIFDDQFSVERPDGSNFTLKIRSTKLEDSAMYFCASSEGTSGRGNEQFFGPGTRLTVL.

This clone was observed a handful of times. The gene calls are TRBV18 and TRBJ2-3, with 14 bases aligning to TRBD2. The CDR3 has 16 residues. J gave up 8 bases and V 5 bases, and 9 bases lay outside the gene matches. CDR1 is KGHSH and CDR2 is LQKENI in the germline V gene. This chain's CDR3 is CASSSTSGGALGTQYF. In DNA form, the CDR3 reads TGTGCCAGCTCATCGACTAGCGGGGGGGCCTTGGGTACGCAGTATTTT.

The CDR3 nucleotides read TGTGCCAGCAGTGAGCGGGAGACAGATACGCAGTATTTT. Amino acid sequence: CASSERETDTQYF. This chain uses TRBV6-4 with TRBJ2-3, with 7 nucleotides matching TRBD2. Looked up from germline, CDR1 is MRHNA and CDR2 is SNTAGT. The trim removed 3 bases at V and 3 bases at J, leaving 0 bases unmatched. The CDR3 spans 13 residues.

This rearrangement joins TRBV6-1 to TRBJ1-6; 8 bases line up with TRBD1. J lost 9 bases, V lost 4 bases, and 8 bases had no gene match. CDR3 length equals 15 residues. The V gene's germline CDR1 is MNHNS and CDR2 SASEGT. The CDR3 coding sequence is TGTGCCAGCAGTGCCTCAGGGGGCCGGGGTTCACCCCTCCACTTT. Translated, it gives CASSASGGRGSPLHF.